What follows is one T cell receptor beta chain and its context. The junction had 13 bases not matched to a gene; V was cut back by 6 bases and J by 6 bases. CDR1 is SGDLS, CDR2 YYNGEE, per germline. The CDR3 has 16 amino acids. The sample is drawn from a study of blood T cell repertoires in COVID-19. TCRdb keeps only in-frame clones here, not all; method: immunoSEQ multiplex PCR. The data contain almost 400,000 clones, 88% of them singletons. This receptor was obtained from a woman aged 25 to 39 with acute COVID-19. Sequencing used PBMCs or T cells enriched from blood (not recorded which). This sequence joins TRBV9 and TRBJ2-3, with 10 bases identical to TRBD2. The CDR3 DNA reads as TGTGCCAGCACCGCACCCCCTAGCGGGGGTCTCGATACGCAGTATTTT. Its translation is CASTAPPSGGLDTQYF.